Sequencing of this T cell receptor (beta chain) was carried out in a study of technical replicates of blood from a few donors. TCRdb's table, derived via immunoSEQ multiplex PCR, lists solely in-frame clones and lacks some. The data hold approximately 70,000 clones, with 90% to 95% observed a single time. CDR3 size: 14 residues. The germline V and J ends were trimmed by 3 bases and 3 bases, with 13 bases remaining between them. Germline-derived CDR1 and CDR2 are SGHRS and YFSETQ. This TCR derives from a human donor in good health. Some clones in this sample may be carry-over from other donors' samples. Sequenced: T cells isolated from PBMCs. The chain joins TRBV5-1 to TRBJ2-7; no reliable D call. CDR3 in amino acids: CASSSPGSVYEQYF. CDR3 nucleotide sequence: TGCGCCAGCAGCTCACCCGGGTCCGTCTACGAGCAGTACTTC.